This T cell receptor beta chain was identified during a study of response to subunit inactivated influenza vaccine. TCRdb reprocessed the RT-PCR reads via MiXCR and lists one record per CDR3 protein. The data show approximately 700,000 distinct CDR3 sequences, 11% to 15% seen once. The CDR3 consists of 16 residues. Per the germline V gene, CDR1 is SGHAT and CDR2 is FQNNGV. Trimming at V came to 6 bases and at J to 3 bases, leaving 14 bases not matched to a gene. Notes on this clonotype: Its matching antigen is unknown.

Study findings and constraints: Few new T cells, the authors suggested, are recruited by each seasonal influenza vaccination.

The chain uses TRBV11-2 and TRBJ2-7, with 7 nucleotides matching TRBD1. Sequenced material: PBMCs from blood, taken around 15 days before vaccination. This sequence was found in a man aged 50-59 years who received an inactivated influenza vaccine. The CDR3 sequence is CASRRPGTAEYYEQYF. The CDR3 nucleotides read TGTGCCAGCAGACGTCCCGGGACAGCCGAATACTACGAGCAGTACTTC.